This record looks at one TCR beta chain sequence and its context. Its antigen is unknown. Nothing much larger sits one base from this clone, and base qualities are not available. The sample comes from a study of blood T cell repertoires in COVID-19 (TCRdb year 2020). With respect to the entire study: Samples from collaborators originated in the United States, Italy and Spain and spanned both the acute and convalescent phases of COVID-19. The prospective study material was composed of cDNA or gDNA derived from T cells, B-cell-depleted T cells, or PBMCs. The dataset comprised deeply sampled blood TCRbeta repertoires from subjects exposed to, actively infected with, or recovered from COVID-19. A freely available public database, intended as a resource for researchers studying the immune response to SARS-CoV-2, is where the repertoires were released. The samples were drawn from the first 160 participants of the ongoing ImmuneRACE study and from 1,254 subjects provided by 6 global collaborators. Nearly every sample came with metadata listing a de-identified subject ID, COVID-19 status, age in years and sex. Where available, HLA class I and class II types were obtained from metadata supplied by the sample provider rather than from assay-based typing.

The immunoSEQ Assay, a bias-controlled multiplex PCR, was used to amplify TCRbeta CDR3 regions from genomic DNA. On the study's bioinformatics: Nucleated cell counts per sample were estimated from amplification of reference gene primers within the assay. Sequence reads were collapsed and filtered to measure the absolute abundance of every unique TCRbeta CDR3 rearrangement. For each sample, productive Simpson clonality was calculated by taking the square root of Simpson's diversity index across productive rearrangements. Entries here come from immuneACCESS through TCRdb and include only in-frame sequences with V and J called. Some clones fail to appear in such tables; in the studies checked, an unresolved V gene covers under half of the shortfall, and the cause of the remainder is unknown. D and trimming were read from the DNA, whereas the V and J calls and clone size are those reported in that table. This sample gives under 200,000 clones in total; less than 85% of them show up just once. The ten largest clones capture approximately 4.4% of the sample.

The study at large found these results: The quantity of clinical and demographic metadata differed by source and by participant and was supplied without curation.

Participants in the prospective study were aged roughly 18 to 100 years, lived in about two dozen United States geographic areas, and enrolled through a virtual design. To assign participants to cohorts, the prospective study relied on clinical history that participants themselves reported in a screening survey and a study questionnaire. Recovered participants in ImmuneRACE Cohort 3 were defined as having two consecutive negative NP/OP PCR tests, clearance from a healthcare professional, or resolution of symptoms. Mobile phlebotomists in the prospective study collected whole blood, serum and a nasopharyngeal or oropharyngeal swab from every participant. Over a roughly 2-month period, participants in the prospective study had the option of providing additional blood draws and questionnaires. Before DNA extraction, blood samples from the prospective study were shipped at room temperature or frozen.

The sample comprised PBMCs or T cells enriched from blood (not recorded which). The source is a woman aged 50 to 60 who had recovered from COVID-19.

At the DNA level, the sequence is TGTGCCAGCAGTTTATTGGCCTACGGGAAGCAGTACGTC. This is translated as CASSLLAYGKQYV. Recombination connected TRBV12-3 or TRBV12-4 to TRBJ2-7; the D gene is perhaps TRBD2, on 5 matching bases. The cysteine opens and the valine closes a CDR3 of 13 amino acids. The retained sequence is limited to the CDR3, 39 bases, with the frame set at the first base. The junction carries 13 bases between V and J, which are trimmed by 2 bases and 8 bases respectively.